One sample yielded the 5 T cell receptor beta chains listed below, sequenced in a study of T cells after yellow fever vaccination. Using its own MiXCR run on the 5' RACE reads, TCRdb lists one record per CDR3 protein. This table holds fewer than 650,000 distinct CDR3 sequences, 21% found once. The sample consisted of PBMCs, taken approximately 20 days after the first yellow fever vaccination. These TCRs come from a man aged 18 to 29 who received the YFV17D yellow fever vaccine.

This clonotype was seen a few times. This chain links TRBV4-3 with TRBJ1-2; D perhaps matches TRBD1 (5 bases). Per the germline V gene, CDR1 is LGHNA and CDR2 is YSLEER. The CDR3 runs to 14 residues. Trimming stripped 3 bases from V and 6 bases from J, with 14 bases between. The CDR3 region is CASSQRGGEDGYTF. The CDR3 DNA follows: TGCGCCAGCAGCCAGAGGGGCGGGGAGGATGGCTACACCTTC.

V is TRBV12-3 or TRBV12-4 and J is TRBJ1-5, with D maybe TRBD2 (5 bases). The DNA end is more similar to TRBJ2-3, so the J call may be wrong. This CDR3 region has 14 residues. CDR3 residues: CASSPAGGIQPQYF. The CDR3 DNA is TGTGCCAGCAGTCCGGCGGGCGGAATTCAGCCCCAGTATTTT.

This clonotype has only a few counts. The CDR3 nucleotides are TGTGCCAGCAGTTTGTTCACTAGCGGATACACAGATACGCAGTATTTT. This translates into CASSLFTSGYTDTQYF. This chain links TRBV28 with TRBJ2-3; 8 nucleotides match TRBD2. CDR3 length: 16 residues. Looked up from germline, CDR1 is MDHEN and CDR2 is SYDVKM. V lost 3 bases to trimming and J lost 2 bases; unmatched junction nucleotides: 7.

This clonotype was found a few times. The junction departs from the called germline gene at one end, perhaps through a read error. This sequence joins TRBV12-3 or TRBV12-4 and TRBJ1-1; D remains unclear. This CDR3 contains 13 residues. The CDR3 sequence: CASSARDFFEDFF. CDR3 sequence (DNA): TGTGCCAGCAGTGCCCGGGATTTTTTTGAAGATTTCTTT.

This clonotype was seen only a few times. J is TRBJ2-1 and V is TRBV24-1; weak D call: TRBD1 (7 bases). The germline V gene has CDR1 KGHDR and CDR2 SFDVKD. The CDR3 runs to 20 residues. The V and J ends lost 3 bases and 2 bases respectively, with 25 bases between them. DNA of the CDR3: TGTGCCACCAGTGATCACACAGGGGACTCCAACCTATTTGCCTACAATGAGCAGTTCTTC. Encoded protein: CATSDHTGDSNLFAYNEQFF.